The 13 T cell receptor beta chains below all came from one sample that was sequenced in a study of blood T cells in healthy people across ages. Together with a sample-barcoded 5' primer, a J-beta primer mix was included in a second PCR lasting roughly 6 to 12 cycles. TCRdb itself ran the 5' RACE reads through MiXCR, one entry per CDR3 protein. Here the sample spans approximately 580,000 distinct CDR3 sequences, approximately 25% being singletons. This sample was also put to use in a study of T cells of mothers and their children.

The sequenced sample consisted of blood. The origin of the receptors is a boy younger than 18 in good health.

This clonotype showed up just a few times. The genes are TRBV2 and TRBJ2-5; TRBD1 aligns across 9 bases. The J call could be wrong; TRBJ2-1 is a better fit for the DNA end. The CDR3 has 14 amino acids. Germline values: CDR1 SNHLY, CDR2 FYNNEI. The CDR3 spells CASSAGQGFREQFF. The CDR3 region has the DNA TGTGCCAGCAGCGCGGGACAGGGTTTCCGTGAGCAGTTCTTC.

This clonotype has a count of ten or more. The V call is TRBV6-5, the J call TRBJ2-5, with a weak D call TRBD1 (5 bases). This CDR3 is 14 amino acids long. Germline V gene sequence: CDR1 MNHEY, CDR2 SVGAGI. Trimming shortened V by 2 bases and J by 1 base, and 8 bases separated the two germline ends. The CDR3 sequence: CASSYGQGQETQYF. The CDR3, as DNA: TGTGCCAGCAGTTACGGGCAGGGCCAAGAGACCCAGTACTTC.

The V and J genes are TRBV27 and TRBJ2-2; D assignment may be TRBD1 or TRBD2 (5 bases each). The ends were cut back, 6 bases at V and 4 bases at J, with 12 bases in the middle. Looked up from germline, CDR1 is MNHEY and CDR2 is SMNVEV (reference sequence). CDR3 size: 14 residues. CDR3 loop: CASRGVGGTGELFF. In nucleotides, the CDR3 is TGTGCCAGCAGGGGGGTGGGCGGCACCGGGGAGCTGTTTTTT.

The J gene is TRBJ2-5, the V gene TRBV7-9; D is ambiguous. Near its end, the DNA agrees better with TRBJ2-1, so the J call may be wrong. This CDR3 is 13 amino acids long. Germline lookup yields CDR1 SEHNR and CDR2 FQNEAQ (reference sequence). The CDR3 reads CASSLRVGNEQFF. For the CDR3, the DNA is TGTGCCAGCAGCCTAAGGGTTGGCAATGAGCAGTTCTTC.

This chain uses TRBV7-9 with TRBJ2-7; perhaps TRBD1 as D (5 bases). Per germline, CDR1 SEHNR and CDR2 FQNEAQ (reference sequence). The CDR3 extends over 11 amino acids. V lost 6 bases and J lost 5, with 8 bases in between. The DNA of the CDR3 is TGTGCCAGCAGTTTGACAGACGAGCAGTACTTC. Amino acid sequence: CASSLTDEQYF.

The V call is TRBV4-1, the J call TRBJ1-6, with D possibly TRBD1 on 6 matching bases. Trimming left V 6 bases short and J 5 bases short, with 14 bases between. This CDR3 region has 15 residues. Per the germline V gene, CDR1 is MGHRA and CDR2 is YSYEKL. The CDR3 coding sequence is TGCGCCAGCAGGGCTCCGGGACAAAATAATTCACCCCTCCACTTT. As protein: CASRAPGQNNSPLHF.

The rearrangement links TRBV20-1 to TRBJ2-2, with 9 bases fitting TRBD2. J lost 3 bases, V lost 2 bases, and 4 bases had no gene match. This CDR3 spans 15 amino acids. CDR1 and CDR2 (germline): DFQATT, SNEGSKA (reference sequence). The CDR3 loop is CSARSTSGYTGELFF. DNA of the CDR3: TGCAGTGCTAGATCGACTAGCGGTTACACCGGGGAGCTGTTTTTT.

About this clonotype itself: The CDR3 carries no conserved terminal phenylalanine or tryptophan, so it likely arises from a read error. The rearrangement uses TRBV20-1 and TRBJ2-7, with a tentative D call TRBD1 (6 bases). The CDR3 is made up of 13 amino acids. With 6 bases removed from V and 5 bases from J, the gap between germline ends came to 17 bases. CDR1 is DFQATT and CDR2 is SNEGSKA in the germline V gene (reference sequence). The CDR3 region is CSASRGSPNEQYL. CDR3 sequence (DNA): TGCAGTGCCAGTAGGGGGAGCCCTAACGAGCAGTACCTC.

This rearrangement joins TRBV7-2 to TRBJ2-1; possible D gene TRBD2, 6 bases. The V and J ends lost 6 bases and 9 bases respectively, with 24 bases between them. The germline V gene encodes CDR1 SGHTA and CDR2 FQGNSA. The CDR3 is 16 amino acids. In DNA form, the CDR3 reads TGTGCCAGCAGTAAACCCGGGACTTATCGGGATGGTGAGCAGTTCTTC. The encoded protein is CASSKPGTYRDGEQFF. The full variable domain, rest sourced from reference TRBV7-2 and TRBJ2-1, is GAGVSQSPSNKVTEKGKDVELRCDPISGHTALYWYRQSLGQGLEFLIYFQGNSAPDKSGLPSDRFSAERTGGSVSTLTIQRTQQEDSAVYLCASSKPGTYRDGEQFFGPGTRLTVL.

This clonotype came up a few times. The chain couples TRBV18 to TRBJ2-2, with D hard to call. This CDR3 contains 12 residues. The germline gives CDR1 KGHSH, CDR2 LQKENI. V lost 1 base and J 7 bases, leaving 4 bases between the germline ends. The chain's CDR3 is CASSPQDGELFF. In DNA, the CDR3 is TGTGCCAGCTCACCACAGGACGGGGAGCTGTTTTTT.

V is TRBV28 and J is TRBJ2-5; D is undetermined. The J call is doubtful: the DNA matches TRBJ2-7 better. The CDR3 is made up of 13 amino acids. Germline CDR1 MDHEN, CDR2 SYDVKM. The CDR3 sequence is CASSSRIVGEQYF. CDR3 sequence (DNA): TGTGCCAGCAGTTCGCGTATAGTGGGCGAGCAGTACTTC.

The chain has TRBV9 and TRBJ2-5; D remains unclear. The V end lost 3 bases, the J end lost 3 bases, and 6 bases lay between the germline ends. This CDR3 contains 12 residues. Germline V lookup: CDR1 SGDLS, CDR2 YYNGEE. CDR3 loop: CASSGRKETQYF. The CDR3 coding sequence is TGTGCCAGCAGCGGGCGGAAAGAGACCCAGTACTTC.

V usage is TRBV20-1 and J usage is TRBJ2-3; a possible D gene is TRBD2 (7 bases). V was cut by 6 bases and J by 2 bases, with 12 bases left in between. Per the germline V gene, CDR1 is DFQATT and CDR2 is SNEGSKA (reference sequence). This CDR3 region has 13 residues. CDR3 in amino acids: CSARGGDTDTQYF. CDR3 sequence (DNA): TGCAGTGCGAGGGGGGGGGACACAGATACGCAGTATTTT.